These 22 T cell receptor beta chains were all obtained from the same sample, sequenced in a study of T cells in Graves' hyperthyroidism and ophthalmopathy. TCR beta CDR3 regions were amplified from RNA transcripts. An initial round of RT-PCR targeting the TCR CDR3 relied on the HTBI primer set. MiXCR, applied by TCRdb to the multiplex PCR reads, yields one record per CDR3 protein. The sample records 500,000 to 600,000 distinct CDR3 sequences, over 15% being singletons. The source material was blood. Receptors were obtained from a woman aged 18-29 years with Graves' hyperthyroidism.

This clonotype has more than one count but fewer than ten. The genes are TRBV12-3 or TRBV12-4 and TRBJ1-3; tentatively, D is TRBD1 (5 bases). V was shortened by 6 bases and J by 2 bases, with 14 bases between the two germline ends. The length of the CDR3 is 15 residues. The CDR3 DNA sequence: TGTGCCAGCAGAAGTCCCAGGGAGGCTGGAAACACCATATATTTT. Translating it yields CASRSPREAGNTIYF.

The chain's CDR3 is CSGAGDRGSFGYTF. CDR3 nucleotide sequence: TGCAGCGGGGCCGGGGACAGGGGCAGTTTCGGCTACACCTTC. The chain is built from TRBV29-1 and TRBJ1-2, with 10 bases that match TRBD1. The CDR3 is 14 residues long. Germline CDR1 is SQVTM and CDR2 is ANQGSEA. Trimming took 7 bases from V and 8 from J; bases not matched to a gene: 13. Complete variable domain (other parts from reference TRBV29-1 and TRBJ1-2): SAVISQKPSRDICQRGTSLTIQCQVDSQVTMMFWYRQQPGQSLTLIATANQGSEATYESGFVIDKFPISRPNLTFSTLTVSNMSPEDSSIYLCSGAGDRGSFGYTFGSGTRLTVV.

This clonotype was seen only a few times. The chain uses TRBV24-1 and TRBJ1-2; 7 positions agree with TRBD1. Germline CDR1 reads KGHDR; CDR2 reads SFDVKD. This CDR3 is built from 14 residues. The junction had 10 bases not matched to a gene; V was cut back by 9 bases and J by 4 bases. CDR3 nucleotides: TGTGCCACCGAGGGGGCGCCCCCTGGCTATGGCTACACCTTC. This encodes CATEGAPPGYGYTF.

The gene calls are TRBV15 and TRBJ2-3, with TRBD2 matching 12 bases. The CDR3 spans 20 residues. Germline assignment: CDR1 LNHNV and CDR2 YYDKDF (reference sequence). Germline trimming cut 0 bases from V and 1 base from J; bases unmatched to any gene: 11. The CDR3 here is CATSRDPWLAGGPGTDTQYF. CDR3 nucleotide sequence: TGTGCCACCAGCAGAGATCCCTGGCTAGCGGGAGGGCCGGGCACAGATACGCAGTATTTT.

This clonotype has at least ten counts. V and J are TRBV27 and TRBJ2-2; 7 bases map to TRBD1. Germline assignment: CDR1 MNHEY and CDR2 SMNVEV (reference sequence). With V trimmed by 6 bases and J by 6 bases, 4 bases remained unmatched. This CDR3 has 13 residues. This chain's CDR3 is CASRRQGPGELFF. The CDR3, as DNA: TGTGCCAGCAGAAGACAGGGCCCCGGGGAGCTGTTTTTT.

This clonotype has a single count. The V gene is TRBV7-6, the J gene TRBJ2-5; the D is unclear. V lost 5 bases and J lost 5, with 15 bases in between. The CDR3 totals 14 residues. Germline V gene data show CDR1 as SGHVS and CDR2 as FNYEAQ. The DNA of the CDR3 is TGTGCCAGCAGCCTTTCTATGTATCGGGAGACCCAGTACTTC. Residues: CASSLSMYRETQYF. Based on the CDR3 plus reference TRBV7-6 and TRBJ2-5, the full variable domain is GAGVSQSPRYKVTKRGQDVALRCDPISGHVSLYWYRQALGQGPEFLTYFNYEAQQDKSGLPNDRFSAERPEGSISTLTIQRTEQRDSAMYRCASSLSMYRETQYFGPGTRLLVL.

This clonotype has a handful of counts. One junction end does not reproduce the germline sequence, and a read error may be involved. V is TRBV6-4 and J is TRBJ2-7; 7 nucleotides line up with TRBD2. The CDR3 totals 14 residues. From germline, CDR1 is MRHNA and CDR2 SNTAGT. The DNA for the CDR3 is TGTGCCAGCAGTTCAAGCGGGATCTCCGACGAGCAGTACTTC. Translated: CASSSSGISDEQYF.

This clonotype was counted only a few times. V and J are TRBV28 and TRBJ2-1, with 7 bases that match TRBD2. Germline V lookup: CDR1 MDHEN, CDR2 SYDVKM. This CDR3 comprises 13 residues. The junction had 11 bases not matched to a gene; V was cut back by 10 bases and J by 8 bases. The CDR3 coding sequence is TGTGCCATCAAGACTAGCATCGGCGATGAGCAGTTCTTC. Its translation: CAIKTSIGDEQFF.

The table lists this clonotype with many counts. The chain carries TRBV7-8 and TRBJ2-2; D is perhaps TRBD2 (5 bases). V was cut by 6 bases and J by 3 bases, with 17 bases left in between. The CDR3 runs 16 residues. CDR1 SGHVS and CDR2 FQNEAQ come from the germline V gene. The CDR3 spells CASRTGMGAYTGELFF. The CDR3 DNA reads TGTGCCAGCAGGACCGGGATGGGCGCGTACACCGGGGAGCTGTTTTTT.

This clonotype has a count of ten or more. The genes are TRBV5-1 and TRBJ2-7; 11 bases fit TRBD2. Losses at the gene ends were 5 bases for V and 8 bases for J; bases not matched to a gene: 9. Germline lookup yields CDR1 SGHRS and CDR2 YFSETQ. The CDR3 length is 14 residues. CDR3 bases: TGCGCCAGCAGGGAAACTAGCGGGAGCTCCCAGCAGTACTTC. The encoded protein is CASRETSGSSQQYF. The complete variable domain, with remaining parts taken from reference TRBV5-1 and TRBJ2-7, reads KAGVTQTPRYLIKTRGQQVTLSCSPISGHRSVSWYQQTPGQGLQFLFEYFSETQRNKGNFPGRFSGRQFSNSRSEMNVSTLELGDSALYLCASRETSGSSQQYFGPGTRLTVT.

This clonotype was counted only a few times. The chain is built from TRBV30 and TRBJ2-7; 8 bases match TRBD2. The CDR3 runs 15 residues. With V trimmed by 1 base and J by 2 bases, 7 bases remained unmatched. Germline CDR1 and CDR2: GTSNPN and SVGIG (reference sequence). CDR3 DNA sequence: TGTGCCTGGAGTGCCCTTAATAGCGGGGCCTACGAGCAGTACTTC. The encoded protein is CAWSALNSGAYEQYF.

A few counts support this clonotype. The V call is TRBV29-1, the J call TRBJ1-5; D call uncertain. This CDR3 contains 12 residues. Trimming pared 6 bases from V and 4 bases from J, leaving 10 bases between. Per the germline V gene, CDR1 is SQVTM and CDR2 is ANQGSEA. The CDR3 coding sequence is TGCAGCGTCGTCGACGGGAATCAGCCCCAGCATTTT. Its translation: CSVVDGNQPQHF.

This clonotype was recorded at least ten times. The CDR3 DNA is TGTGCCAGCAGTTTCGGGACAGCAACTAGCACAGATACGCAGTATTTT. Protein product: CASSFGTATSTDTQYF. This chain joins TRBV12-3 or TRBV12-4 and TRBJ2-3, with TRBD1 matching over 7 bases. J was trimmed by 0 bases and V by 3 bases; bases with no gene match: 6. CDR3 length: 16 amino acids.

The rearrangement joins TRBV10-2 to TRBJ2-7, with D perhaps TRBD2 (6 bases). The germline V gene encodes CDR1 WSHSY and CDR2 SAAADI. This CDR3 contains 13 residues. V was trimmed by 7 bases and J by 9 bases, leaving 19 bases between them. CDR3 bases: TGCGCCAGCACCCCTAGCGCGGTCAACGGGCAGTACTTC. This sequence encodes CASTPSAVNGQYF.

The chain recombines TRBV7-9 with TRBJ2-5, with 9 bases that match TRBD1. Germline CDR1 and CDR2: SEHNR and FQNEAQ (reference sequence). This CDR3 has 14 amino acids. Trimming took 6 bases from V and 5 from J; bases not matched to a gene: 7. The CDR3 sequence is CASRVQGALETQYF. The CDR3, as DNA: TGTGCCAGCAGAGTACAGGGGGCCCTGGAGACCCAGTACTTC. The full variable domain, rest sourced from reference TRBV7-9 and TRBJ2-5, is DTGVSQNPRHKITKRGQNVTFRCDPISEHNRLYWYRQTLGQGPEFLTYFQNEAQLEKSRLLSDRFSAERPKGSFSTLEIQRTEQGDSAMYLCASRVQGALETQYFGPGTRLLVL.

The chain carries TRBV7-9 and TRBJ2-3, with TRBD1 matching over 7 bases. From germline, CDR1 is SEHNR and CDR2 FQNEAQ (reference sequence). The CDR3 is 17 residues long. Trimming at V came to 10 bases and at J to 0 bases, leaving 16 bases not matched to a gene. The CDR3 nucleotides read TGTGCCATAGGGGGCTGGGGGACAGCTCCTAGCACAGATACGCAGTATTTT. It yields the protein CAIGGWGTAPSTDTQYF.

This clonotype was detected many times. The rearrangement uses TRBV7-2 and TRBJ2-3; TRBD2 aligns across 11 bases. This CDR3 region has 15 residues. Germline trimming cut 5 bases from V and 3 bases from J; bases unmatched to any gene: 4. Germline lookup yields CDR1 SGHTA and CDR2 FQGNSA. As DNA, the CDR3 is TGTGCCAGCAGCCCCAGACTAGCGGGAACAGATACGCAGTATTTT. This encodes CASSPRLAGTDTQYF. Together with reference TRBV7-2 and TRBJ2-3, the CDR3 gives the full variable domain: GAGVSQSPSNKVTEKGKDVELRCDPISGHTALYWYRQSLGQGLEFLIYFQGNSAPDKSGLPSDRFSAERTGGSVSTLTIQRTQQEDSAVYLCASSPRLAGTDTQYFGPGTRLTVL.

This clonotype was picked up many times. The J gene is TRBJ2-3, the V gene TRBV30; maybe TRBD2 (5 bases). V was shortened by 2 bases and J by 4 bases, with 10 bases between the two germline ends. CDR1 GTSNPN and CDR2 SVGIG come from the germline V gene (reference sequence). The CDR3 is 13 residues long. The CDR3 is CAWSSLASDTQYF. Here the CDR3 DNA reads TGTGCCTGGAGTTCCCTAGCCTCAGATACGCAGTATTTT.

CDR3 bases: TGTGCCAGCACCCTAACAGGGGGACGAGGCTACACCTTC. As protein: CASTLTGGRGYTF. This chain links TRBV6-1 with TRBJ1-2; 8 nucleotides match TRBD1. This CDR3 spans 13 amino acids. Germline loops: CDR1 MNHNS, CDR2 SASEGT. The V segment lost 7 bases and the J segment 8 bases; nucleotides outside the gene matches: 9.

Ten or more counts support this clonotype. This chain connects TRBV15 to TRBJ2-5, with 7 bases matching TRBD2. The CDR3 is 16 residues long. The germline V gene has CDR1 LNHNV and CDR2 YYDKDF (reference sequence). V shed 1 base and J 2 bases; nucleotides not matched to a gene: 7. CDR3 region: CATSRGVPGLQETQYF. The CDR3 DNA sequence: TGTGCCACCAGCAGAGGGGTGCCGGGACTACAAGAGACCCAGTACTTC.

This clonotype was counted a single time. A read error may explain this, as a much larger clone is one base away. Here the CDR3 omits its conserved ending phenylalanine or tryptophan, so a read error is the likely source. The rearrangement links TRBV12-3 or TRBV12-4 to TRBJ2-2; no reliable D call. Trimming removed 5 bases from V and 5 bases from J, with 6 bases in between. There are 12 residues in the CDR3. CDR3 sequence (DNA): TGTGCCAGCAGTCGAGGTACCGGGGAGCTGTTTCTT. Its translation: CASSRGTGELFL.

V usage is TRBV9 and J usage is TRBJ2-7; D is ambiguous. Germline V CDR1 and CDR2: SGDLS, YYNGEE. The CDR3 consists of 14 residues. V was cut by 2 bases and J by 3 bases, with 12 bases left in between. CDR3 coding DNA: TGTGCCAGCAGCGTGTCTGCTGGTGGCTACGAGCAGTACTTC. Amino acid sequence: CASSVSAGGYEQYF.